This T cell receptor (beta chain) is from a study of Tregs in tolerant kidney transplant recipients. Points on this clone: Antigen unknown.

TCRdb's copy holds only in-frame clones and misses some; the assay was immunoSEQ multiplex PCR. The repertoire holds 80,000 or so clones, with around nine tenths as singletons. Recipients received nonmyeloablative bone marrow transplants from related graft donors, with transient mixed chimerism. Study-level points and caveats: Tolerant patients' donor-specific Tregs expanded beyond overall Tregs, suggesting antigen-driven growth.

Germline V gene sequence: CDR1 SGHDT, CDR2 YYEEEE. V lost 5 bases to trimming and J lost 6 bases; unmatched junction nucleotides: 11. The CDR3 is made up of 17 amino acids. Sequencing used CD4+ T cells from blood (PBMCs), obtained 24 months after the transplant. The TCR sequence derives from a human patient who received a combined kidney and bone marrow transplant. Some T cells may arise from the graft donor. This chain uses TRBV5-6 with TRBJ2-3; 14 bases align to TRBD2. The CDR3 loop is CASRPDPGLAGVDTQYF. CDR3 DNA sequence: TGTGCCAGCAGGCCCGACCCGGGACTAGCGGGAGTTGATACGCAGTATTTT.